The 2 T cell receptor beta chains listed next were all sequenced from one sample in a study of multiple sclerosis patients with progressive multifocal leukoencephalopathy. This sample's time point: before natalizumab initiation. Generated by immunoSEQ multiplex PCR, the TCRdb table keeps only in-frame clones and is missing some. The table records fewer than 35,000 clones, roughly 90% of them present only once. The sequenced sample consisted of PBMCs. The receptors here all came from a human donor with multiple sclerosis.

This chain links TRBV7-8 with TRBJ1-2; 8 nucleotides line up with TRBD1. V dropped 0 bases and J dropped 4; count of bases not matched to a gene: 4. The CDR3 sequence is 15 residues long. Germline V lookup: CDR1 SGHVS, CDR2 FQNEAQ. CDR3 DNA: TGTGCCAGCAGCTTAGCCGACAGGGGCGGCTATGGCTACACCTTC. This sequence encodes CASSLADRGGYGYTF.

The chain employs TRBV9 and TRBJ1-1; D is unresolved. CDR3 length: 14 residues. The V gene's germline CDR1 is SGDLS and CDR2 YYNGEE. V gave up 3 bases and J gave up 1 base, with 10 bases separating them. DNA of the CDR3: TGTGCCAGCAGCGCCAATCACAAGAACACTGAAGCTTTCTTT. It codes for CASSANHKNTEAFF.